The 23 T cell receptor beta chains below come from one sample, sequenced in a study of graft-versus-host responses after intestinal transplantation. Using immunoSEQ multiplex PCR, the repertoire was profiled, and TCRdb retains in-frame clones only, with some absent. The sample gives approximately 9,600 clones, 86% of which show up once; around 5.2% is in the top ten. Intraepithelial plus lamina propria lymphocytes were released by processing graft tissue. This specimen was ileum tissue, taken just over 700 days after intestinal transplantation. Receptors were obtained from a human patient who received an intestinal transplant, so some T cells may come from the graft donor.

V usage is TRBV6-6 and J usage is TRBJ1-1; no clear D. The CDR3 consists of 12 residues. The V gene's germline CDR1 is MNHNY and CDR2 SVGAGI (reference sequence). Trimming left V 3 bases short and J 5 bases short, with 7 bases between. Written as DNA, the CDR3 is TGTGCCAGCAGTTATGGTCGAACTGAAGCTTTCTTT. Protein product: CASSYGRTEAFF.

The gene calls are TRBV6-5 and TRBJ2-1; no reliable D call. V was shortened by 0 bases and J by 4 bases, with 10 bases between the two germline ends. Germline V gene sequence: CDR1 MNHEY, CDR2 SVGAGI. CDR3 length equals 15 residues. Here the CDR3 DNA reads TGTGCCAGCAGTTACTCGGAACCGGAGTACAATGAGCAGTTCTTC. It specifies CASSYSEPEYNEQFF.

This clone was observed a handful of times. The chain has TRBV29-1 and TRBJ1-4, with 7 bases matching TRBD1. CDR1 and CDR2 from the germline V gene are SQVTM and ANQGSEA. V gave up 7 bases and J gave up 7 bases; unmatched junction bases: 9. CDR3 length: 13 residues. In DNA, the CDR3 is TGCAGCGGGAACACAGGGGTGGGTGAAAAACTGTTTTTT. Translated, it gives CSGNTGVGEKLFF.

This clone was detected only once. One end of the junction fails to match germline, which may point to a read error. This rearrangement joins TRBV2 to TRBJ2-3, with TRBD1 identical over 7 bases. CDR3 length: 15 residues. Germline CDR1 SNHLY, CDR2 FYNNEI. CDR3 nucleotides: TGTGCCAGCGGTGACAGGGAATATAGCACAGATACGCAGTATTTT. Its translation: CASGDREYSTDTQYF.

The V gene is TRBV28, the J gene TRBJ2-5; 8 nucleotides line up with TRBD1. This CDR3 spans 19 amino acids. With V trimmed by 1 base and J by 4 bases, 17 bases remained unmatched. Germline V gene data show CDR1 as MDHEN and CDR2 as SYDVKM. As DNA, the CDR3 is TGTGCCAGCAGTTTATTCAGGGGGACAGGAGTTACCCCTTCAGAGACCCAGTACTTC. Translating gives CASSLFRGTGVTPSETQYF. Full variable domain (rest looked up from reference TRBV28 and TRBJ2-5): DVKVTQSSRYLVKRTGEKVFLECVQDMDHENMFWYRQDPGLGLRLIYFSYDVKMKEKGDIPEGYSVSREKKERFSLILESASTNQTSMYLCASSLFRGTGVTPSETQYFGPGTRLLVL.

V and J are TRBV11-3 and TRBJ2-7, with 15 bases fitting TRBD2. The CDR3 loop spans 18 amino acids. The junction had 9 bases not matched to a gene; V was cut back by 4 bases and J by 2 bases. The germline V gene encodes CDR1 SGHNT and CDR2 YENEEA. The CDR3 is CASSSSGLAGGWAYEQYF. As DNA, the CDR3 is TGTGCCAGCAGCTCCTCGGGACTAGCGGGAGGATGGGCCTACGAGCAGTACTTC.

The chain recombines TRBV6-1 with TRBJ1-2; D uncertain. This CDR3 is 12 amino acids long. CDR1 is MNHNS and CDR2 is SASEGT in the germline V gene. The V and J ends lost 6 bases and 5 bases respectively, with 10 bases between them. The CDR3 region has the DNA TGTGCCAGCAGCCAGACGGGGTATGGCTACACCTTC. It specifies CASSQTGYGYTF.

In nucleotides, the CDR3 is TGCGCCAGCAGCCTCACTTTTACCCACCAAGAGACCCAGTACTTC. This sequence encodes CASSLTFTHQETQYF. V and J are TRBV4-1 and TRBJ2-5; D is uncertain. The CDR3 length is 15 residues. V was trimmed by 4 bases and J by 0 bases, leaving 12 bases between them. Germline V gene sequence: CDR1 MGHRA, CDR2 YSYEKL.

This clone was seen a handful of times. The chain uses TRBV28 and TRBJ2-1; TRBD1 matches 8 bases. Germline CDR1 and CDR2: MDHEN and SYDVKM. CDR3 length equals 13 residues. The ends lost 3 bases at V and 8 bases at J; junction bases unmatched: 3. The CDR3 bases are TGTGCCAGCAGTTTTACACAGGGGGATGAGCAGTTCTTC. Its protein product is CASSFTQGDEQFF.

J is TRBJ1-1 and V is TRBV5-4, with 9 bases that match TRBD1. CDR1 is SGHNT, CDR2 YYREEE, per germline (reference sequence). The CDR3 has 15 residues. V lost 0 bases and J lost 4; bases outside the gene matches: 4. The CDR3 sequence is CASSLDRGRSTEAFF. Here the CDR3 DNA reads TGTGCCAGCAGCTTGGACAGGGGGCGAAGCACTGAAGCTTTCTTT.

The rearrangement uses TRBV7-9 and TRBJ1-2; possibly TRBD1 for D (5 bases). V lost 4 bases to trimming and J lost 7 bases, with 13 bases between them. CDR1 and CDR2 (germline): SEHNR, FQNEAQ (reference sequence). The CDR3 is 13 amino acids. The CDR3 DNA sequence: TGTGCCAGCAGCTCAGGGTTTTTTGCTGGCTACACCTTC. Its protein product is CASSSGFFAGYTF.

The gene calls are TRBV4-1 and TRBJ1-3; D gene unclear. The germline V gene has CDR1 MGHRA and CDR2 YSYEKL. V shed 0 bases and J shed 0 bases, with 12 bases lying between them. This CDR3 comprises 17 residues. The CDR3 nucleotides read TGCGCCAGCAGCCAAGATATGTATCCGGTCTCTGGAAACACCATATATTTT. Residues: CASSQDMYPVSGNTIYF.

This clone has a single count. The chain has TRBV7-9 and TRBJ2-2; TRBD1 matches 9 bases. CDR1 SEHNR and CDR2 FQNEAQ come from the germline V gene (reference sequence). CDR3 size: 15 residues. V trimming: 5 bases; J trimming: 5 bases; junction bases outside the gene matches: 6. In nucleotides, the CDR3 is TGTGCCAGCAGCCCGGACAGGGGACGAACCGGGGAGCTGTTTTTT. Translated: CASSPDRGRTGELFF.

CDR3 sequence (DNA): TGTGCCAGCAGCCAAGGTCGGTTAGCGGGAGCTCGTGAGCAGTTCTTC. Translation: CASSQGRLAGAREQFF. The V call is TRBV11-3, the J call TRBJ2-1, with 9 nucleotides matching TRBD2. The CDR3 runs 16 residues. In germline, CDR1 is SGHNT, CDR2 YENEEA. V dropped 5 bases and J dropped 9; count of bases not matched to a gene: 14.

The chain has TRBV5-1 and TRBJ2-1; the D is unclear. Germline V gene sequence: CDR1 SGHRS, CDR2 YFSETQ. CDR3 length: 12 residues. Trimming took 3 bases from V and 3 from J, leaving 4 bases between them. CDR3 amino acids: CASSWDYNEQFF. The CDR3 bases are TGCGCCAGCAGCTGGGACTACAATGAGCAGTTCTTC.

This chain joins TRBV6-1 and TRBJ1-6, with D uncertain. Germline values: CDR1 MNHNS, CDR2 SASEGT. V lost 7 bases and J lost 9, with 13 bases in between. The CDR3 has 13 residues. The CDR3 nucleotides read TGTGCCAGCAAGGAGAATGAGAGTTCACCCCTCCACTTT. Its protein is CASKENESSPLHF.

This sequence joins TRBV4-1 and TRBJ2-7, with a weak D call TRBD1 (6 bases). The CDR3 consists of 14 residues. V was pared by 1 base and J by 7 bases, with 14 bases between. Germline V gene data show CDR1 as MGHRA and CDR2 as YSYEKL. The CDR3 DNA is TGCGCCAGCAGCCAAGGACAGGCGACGGCGGAGCAGTACTTC. Its translation: CASSQGQATAEQYF.

This rearrangement joins TRBV5-4 to TRBJ2-7, with D possibly being TRBD2 (6 bases). V lost 4 bases and J 3 bases, leaving 20 bases between the germline ends. Germline-derived CDR1 and CDR2 are SGHNT and YYREEE (reference sequence). The CDR3 contains 16 residues. Written as DNA, the CDR3 is TGTGCCAGCAGCCCGACGTCGGGCGGGGCCCACTACGAGCAGTACTTC. Translating it yields CASSPTSGGAHYEQYF.

This clone was counted a few times. This rearrangement joins TRBV4-2 to TRBJ2-1; D call uncertain. The CDR3 has 13 amino acids. Germline lookup yields CDR1 LGHNA and CDR2 YNFKEQ. Between the trimmed V and J ends, which lost 0 bases and 5 bases, there was a span of 5 bases. This chain's CDR3 is CASSQDRHNEQFF. CDR3 DNA sequence: TGTGCCAGCAGCCAAGACCGACACAATGAGCAGTTCTTC.

This chain links TRBV19 with TRBJ2-1; 8 bases are a match to TRBD1. The CDR3 is 14 amino acids. The J segment lost 2 bases and the V segment lost 8 bases, leaving 5 bases of the junction unmatched. The V gene's germline CDR1 is LNHDA and CDR2 SQIVND (reference sequence). The CDR3, as DNA: TGTGCCAGTCTGAAGACAGGGGCCTACAATGAGCAGTTCTTC. The encoded protein is CASLKTGAYNEQFF.

The chain couples TRBV9 to TRBJ1-6; unclear D gene. Trimming cost V 0 bases and J 8 bases, with 6 bases left between them. This CDR3 has 13 amino acids. The germline gives CDR1 SGDLS, CDR2 YYNGEE. The CDR3: CASSVEMDSPLHF. The CDR3, as DNA: TGTGCCAGCAGCGTAGAGATGGATTCACCCCTCCACTTT.

The chain combines TRBV4-2 with TRBJ2-1, with TRBD2 matching 16 bases. The CDR3 contains 16 residues. CDR1 is LGHNA and CDR2 is YNFKEQ in the germline V gene. V dropped 0 bases and J dropped 11; count of bases not matched to a gene: 4. The CDR3 reads CASSQEGTSGGGQQFF. The CDR3 coding sequence is TGTGCCAGCAGCCAAGAGGGGACTAGCGGGGGGGGACAGCAGTTCTTC.

The chain carries TRBV11-2 and TRBJ1-1; D is perhaps TRBD1 (6 bases). The CDR3 covers 14 residues. The V and J ends lost 5 bases and 4 bases respectively, with 14 bases between them. CDR1 is SGHAT, CDR2 FQNNGV, per germline. CDR3 sequence reads: CASSRIGGLTEAFF. The CDR3 DNA reads as TGTGCCAGCAGCCGCATAGGGGGGCTCACTGAAGCTTTCTTT. The full variable domain, in which reference TRBV11-2 and TRBJ1-1 provide the parts outside the CDR3, is EAGVAQSPRYKIIEKRQSVAFWCNPISGHATLYWYQQILGQGPKLLIQFQNNGVVDDSQLPKDRFSAERLKGVDSTLKIQPAKLEDSAVYLCASSRIGGLTEAFFGQGTRLTVV.